The sequence of this T cell receptor beta chain was determined in a study of blood T cell repertoires in COVID-19. Across the whole study: Samples came from the United States, Italy and Spain, spanning acute and convalescent COVID-19. T cells, B-cell-depleted T cells, or PBMCs provided the cDNA or gDNA that served as material.

The V segment lost 3 bases and the J segment 7 bases; nucleotides outside the gene matches: 2. Germline V CDR1 and CDR2: MDHEN, SYDVKM. The CDR3 is 14 amino acids. How the authors handled the data: Amplifying reference gene primers gave estimates of nucleated cell counts. Here immunoSEQ multiplex PCR was the method, and the copy in TCRdb shows in-frame clones only, minus some. D and trimming come from the DNA, and the V and J calls and clone size come from that table. The sample shows a few hundred thousand clones, around 83% of them seen only once. Sequenced sample: peripheral blood. The chain couples TRBV28 to TRBJ2-4; 11 bases align to TRBD2. This sequence originates from a middle-aged man who had recovered from COVID-19. CDR3 sequence reads: CASSFSGRANIQYF. In nucleotides, the CDR3 is TGTGCCAGCAGTTTTAGCGGGAGGGCCAACATTCAGTACTTC.